This T cell receptor (beta chain) appears in the sequencing data of a study of blood T cells in healthy people across ages. General observations from the study: TCR beta diversity correlated strongly with naive T cell percentage. Roughly linear declines in TCR beta diversity per million T cells occurred with age.

This CDR3 has 16 amino acids. V was pared by 1 base and J by 1 base, with 11 bases between. Germline CDR1 and CDR2: SNHLY and FYNNEI. The use of a sample-barcoded 5' primer and a J-beta primer mix characterized a second PCR of roughly 6 to 11 cycles. TCRdb re-called the 5' RACE reads with MiXCR, one entry per CDR3 protein. Among some 760,000 distinct CDR3 sequences listed, roughly 25% were seen once. This clonotype has a handful of counts. Its antigen remains unknown. The data also belong to a second study, concerning T cells of mothers and their children. This second study says: Samples were obtained from a few healthy Caucasian mothers and their six children. Regardless of relatedness, pairs show thymic selection shaping TCR recombination output in a similar manner.

This clonotype was obtained from a boy younger than 18 in good health. The chain recombines TRBV2 with TRBJ2-4; a possible D gene is TRBD1 (6 bases). The sequencing sample was made of blood. The CDR3 region is CASSEEGGVAKNIQYF. The CDR3 coding sequence is TGTGCCAGCAGTGAAGAAGGGGGAGTGGCCAAAAACATTCAGTACTTC.